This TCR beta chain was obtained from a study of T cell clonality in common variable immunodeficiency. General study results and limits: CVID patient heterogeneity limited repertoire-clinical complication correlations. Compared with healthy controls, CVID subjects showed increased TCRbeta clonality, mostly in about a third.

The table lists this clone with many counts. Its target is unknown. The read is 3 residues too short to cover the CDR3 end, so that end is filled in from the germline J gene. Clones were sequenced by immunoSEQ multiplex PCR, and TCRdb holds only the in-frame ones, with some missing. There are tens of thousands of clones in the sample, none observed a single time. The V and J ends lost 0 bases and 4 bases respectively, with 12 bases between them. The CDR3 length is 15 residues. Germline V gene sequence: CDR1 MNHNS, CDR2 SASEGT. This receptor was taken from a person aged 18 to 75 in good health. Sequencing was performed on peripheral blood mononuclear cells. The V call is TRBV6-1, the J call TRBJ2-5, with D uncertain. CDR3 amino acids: CASSEADGSSETQYF. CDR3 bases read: TGTGCCAGCAGTGAAGCTGACGGGTCCTCAGAGACC.